Listed below are T cell receptor beta chains from one sample, sequenced in a study of CD4 T cells in relation to SARS-CoV-2 and coronaviruses. For these TCRs, the target antigens are not known. Sequenced by immunoSEQ multiplex PCR; TCRdb stores in-frame clones only, minus some. The sample yields under 14,000 clones, about 81% seen once. What was sequenced was CD4+ T cells from PBMCs, cultured in vitro. These receptors all come from a human donor in good health. CDR3s include the opening cysteine and the closing phenylalanine or tryptophan. D genes are given only for firm matches. Clone size is shown for a subset of rows, as once, few, many or a class of expanded clone.

cdr3_aa | cdr3_nt | j_call | v_call | clone_size | d_call
CASSLGGGGAYEQYF | TGTGCCAGCAGCTTAGGGGGCGGGGGGGCGTACGAGCAGTACTTC | TRBJ2-7 | TRBV7-6 | - | TRBD2
CASSPLAGVKETQYF | TGTGCCAGCAGTCCCTTAGCGGGGGTGAAAGAGACCCAGTACTTC | TRBJ2-5 | TRBV6-5 | - | TRBD2
CASSQTDRGLEKLFF | TGTGCCAGCAGCCAAACTGACAGGGGTTTAGAAAAACTGTTTTTT | TRBJ1-4 | TRBV3-1/TRBV3-2 | few | TRBD1
CASTPYSSSYNEQFF | TGTGCCAGCACCCCATACAGTTCGTCCTACAATGAGCAGTTCTTC | TRBJ2-1 | TRBV5-4 | few | -
CAWSVGRESASRFHEQYF | TGTGCCTGGAGTGTGGGAAGGGAGAGTGCTTCTAGGTTTCACGAGCAGTACTTC | TRBJ2-7 | TRBV30 | - | -
CARPLRGVWNEQYF | TGCGCCAGACCCCTCAGGGGAGTGTGGAACGAGCAGTACTTC | TRBJ2-7 | TRBV23-1 | - | -
CASSPGGQSYEQYF | TGTGCCAGCAGCCCGGGAGGACAGTCCTACGAGCAGTACTTC | TRBJ2-7 | TRBV5-4 | - | -
CASSNRQGAWEQYF | TGTGCCAGCAGCAACCGACAGGGGGCGTGGGAGCAGTACTTC | TRBJ2-7 | TRBV7-2 | - | TRBD1
CASSSDRDNQPQHF | TGTGCCAGCAGCTCTGACAGGGACAATCAGCCCCAGCATTTT | TRBJ1-5 | TRBV7-9 | - | TRBD1
CASSPQEGSGTYEQYF | TGTGCCAGCAGCCCCCAGGAGGGTAGCGGGACCTACGAGCAGTACTTC | TRBJ2-7 | TRBV7-8 | - | TRBD2
CASQLAVYNEQFF | TGTGCCAGCCAACTAGCTGTATACAATGAGCAGTTCTTC | TRBJ2-1 | TRBV5-6 | - | -
CASSRGRRSDYGYTF | TGTGCCAGTAGTAGGGGAAGACGTTCGGATTATGGCTACACCTTC | TRBJ1-2 | TRBV19 | - | -
CASSPLGRTDTQYF | TGTGCCAGCAGTCCCTTGGGGCGCACAGATACGCAGTATTTT | TRBJ2-3 | TRBV6-5 | - | -
CASSTGQGGSPLHF | TGTGCCAGCAGCACCGGACAGGGAGGTTCACCCCTCCACTTT | TRBJ1-6 | TRBV5-6 | - | TRBD1
CASRPTSLAGELFF | TGTGCCAGCAGGCCTACTAGTTTGGCCGGGGAGCTGTTTTTT | TRBJ2-2 | TRBV2 | - | -
CASSLGGTSGGLDTQYF | TGTGCCAGCAGCTTAGGTGGGACTAGCGGGGGGCTAGATACGCAGTATTTT | TRBJ2-3 | TRBV7-9 | - | TRBD2
CASSRQGARTGELFF | TGTGCCAGCAGCCGACAGGGGGCAAGGACCGGGGAGCTGTTTTTT | TRBJ2-2 | TRBV2 | - | TRBD1
CSVAQDSSGANVLTF | TGCAGCGTTGCACAGGATTCCTCTGGGGCCAACGTCCTGACTTTC | TRBJ2-6 | TRBV29-1 | - | -
CASSVVAGGNTGELFF | TGTGCCAGCAGTGTGGTAGCGGGAGGGAACACCGGGGAGCTGTTTTTT | TRBJ2-2 | TRBV6-1 | - | TRBD2
CASSLGPSGRKQFF | TGTGCCAGCAGCTTAGGGCCTAGCGGGAGGAAGCAGTTCTTC | TRBJ2-1 | TRBV11-2 | - | TRBD2
CASSADRIGAKNIQYF | TGTGCCAGCAGCGCGGACAGGATTGGGGCCAAAAACATTCAGTACTTC | TRBJ2-4 | TRBV7-2 | - | TRBD1
CASSLSEGLSNQPQHF | TGTGCCAGCAGTTTATCCGAGGGTCTGAGCAATCAGCCCCAGCATTTT | TRBJ1-5 | TRBV28 | - | -
CASSGQGNQPQHF | TGTGCCAGCAGCGGACAGGGTAATCAGCCCCAGCATTTT | TRBJ1-5 | TRBV7-9 | - | TRBD1
CASSRRQGVDEQYF | TGTGCCAGTAGTCGCCGACAGGGGGTCGACGAGCAGTACTTC | TRBJ2-7 | TRBV19 | - | TRBD1
CSVSQQGDEQYF | TGCAGCGTTTCTCAACAGGGGGACGAGCAGTACTTC | TRBJ2-7 | TRBV29-1 | few | TRBD1
CASSVDANTEAFF | TGTGCCAGCAGCGTCGACGCCAACACTGAAGCTTTCTTT | TRBJ1-1 | TRBV2 | - | -
CSAPGQGGLVYF | TGCAGCGCCCCCGGACAGGGGGGTTTAGTGTACTTC | TRBJ2-7 | TRBV29-1 | - | TRBD1
CASSVGVTSGRTDTQYF | TGTGCCAGCAGCGTCGGCGTAACTAGCGGCCGCACAGATACGCAGTATTTT | TRBJ2-3 | TRBV9 | - | TRBD2
CASSWGAGGEGEQFF | TGTGCCAGCAGCTGGGGAGCGGGAGGGGAAGGTGAGCAGTTCTTC | TRBJ2-1 | TRBV5-5 | - | TRBD2
CASSYEGRNTEAFF | TGTGCCAGCAGTTACGAGGGGCGGAACACTGAAGCTTTCTTT | TRBJ1-1 | TRBV6-2/TRBV6-3 | - | -
CASSQALGGFHEQYF | TGCGCCAGCAGCCAAGCCCTGGGTGGTTTCCACGAGCAGTACTTC | TRBJ2-7 | TRBV4-3 | - | -